The 23 T cell receptor beta chains listed next were all sequenced from one sample in a study of T cells after yellow fever vaccination. MiXCR, applied by TCRdb to the 5' RACE reads, yields one record per CDR3 protein. The repertoire consists of some 120,000 distinct CDR3 sequences, with about 16% occurring once and the leading ten covering approximately 43%. The sample in question was CD8+ T cells sorted from PBMCs, obtained 5 days after the yellow fever booster vaccination. Receptors originate from a man younger than 30 who received the YFV17D yellow fever vaccine.

In this sample, this clonotype turned up a few times. The rearrangement links TRBV3-1 to TRBJ2-1, with TRBD2 matching 7 bases. The CDR3 has 11 residues. CDR1 is LGHDT, CDR2 YNNKEL, per germline (reference sequence). Trimming removed 5 bases from V and 16 bases from J; junction bases left unmatched: 8. CDR3 nucleotides: TGTGCCAGCAGCTTCGGGCGACTAGCCTTCTTC. Its translation is CASSFGRLAFF.

This rearrangement joins TRBV3-1 to TRBJ2-7; 7 bases agree with TRBD1. V shed 4 bases, J shed 6 bases, and the junction held 3 bases outside the gene matches. Germline V gene data show CDR1 as LGHDT and CDR2 as YNNKEL (reference sequence). The CDR3 sequence is 12 residues long. For the CDR3, the DNA is TGTGCCAGCAGCCTCCCAGGGGGCGAGCAGTACTTC. Its protein is CASSLPGGEQYF.

The table lists this clonotype with a few counts. J is TRBJ1-2 and V is TRBV12-3 or TRBV12-4; D remains unclear. The CDR3 is 13 amino acids. V lost 3 bases, J lost 4 bases, and 9 bases lay in between. This CDR3 reads CASSFSAGYGYTF. CDR3 bases: TGTGCCAGCAGTTTTAGTGCAGGCTATGGCTACACCTTC.

The table lists this clonotype with a few counts. V gene TRBV10-2 combines with J gene TRBJ2-1; 7 bases fit TRBD2. V gave up 6 bases and J gave up 0 bases; unmatched junction bases: 2. CDR3 size: 14 residues. CDR1 WSHSY and CDR2 SAAADI come from the germline V gene. The CDR3 protein is CASSPSGSYNEQFF. The CDR3 nucleotides read TGCGCCAGCAGCCCTAGCGGCTCCTACAATGAGCAGTTCTTC.

The rearrangement joins TRBV7-9 to TRBJ2-7; tentatively, D is TRBD2 (5 bases). CDR1 and CDR2 from the germline V gene are SEHNR and FQNEAQ (reference sequence). Trimming cost V 2 bases and J 6 bases, with 14 bases left between them. The CDR3 consists of 14 residues. Here the CDR3 reads CASSLSASSSEQYF. The CDR3 nucleotides are TGTGCCAGCAGCTTATCCGCTAGCTCATCCGAGCAGTACTTC.

The V call is TRBV29-1, the J call TRBJ2-3; D may correspond to TRBD1 or TRBD2 (5 bases each). The CDR3 extends over 15 amino acids. CDR1 and CDR2 from the germline V gene are SQVTM and ANQGSEA. The V gene lost 6 bases and the J gene lost 2 bases, with 18 bases spanning the gap. CDR3 protein: CSVTWTGPATDTQYF. The DNA of the CDR3 is TGCAGCGTCACCTGGACGGGACCCGCCACAGATACGCAGTATTTT.

This clonotype showed up just a few times. V and J are TRBV6-5 and TRBJ1-2, with D hard to call. The germline gives CDR1 MNHEY, CDR2 SVGAGI. Trimming pared 7 bases from V and 4 bases from J, leaving 13 bases between. The CDR3 is 13 residues long. CDR3 in amino acids: CASTHATAYGYTF. The CDR3 DNA reads TGTGCCAGCACCCACGCTACCGCCTATGGCTACACCTTC.

A few counts support this clonotype. V usage is TRBV3-1 and J usage is TRBJ2-7, with a possible D match to TRBD1 (6 bases). The V end lost 3 bases, the J end lost 3 bases, and 15 bases lay between the germline ends. The V gene's germline CDR1 is LGHDT and CDR2 YNNKEL (reference sequence). This CDR3 has 15 amino acids. The CDR3 DNA follows: TGTGCCAGCAGCCAGCCCGGGACACAGATCTACGAGCAGTACTTC. It yields the protein CASSQPGTQIYEQYF.

This clonotype came up a few times. The rearrangement links TRBV12-3 or TRBV12-4 to TRBJ2-6; D may be TRBD2 (7 bases). The CDR3 totals 17 residues. The germline V and J ends were trimmed by 4 bases and 4 bases, with 17 bases remaining between them. CDR3 loop: CASSSVGGPFGANVLTF. The CDR3 region has the DNA TGTGCCAGCAGTTCTGTGGGGGGGCCGTTCGGGGCCAACGTCCTGACTTTC.

This clonotype was observed a few times. The chain carries TRBV6-6 and TRBJ2-7; D remains ambiguous. The CDR3 loop spans 13 amino acids. CDR1 and CDR2 (germline): MNHNY, SVGAGI (reference sequence). V was clipped by 0 bases and J by 7 bases, with 10 bases between them. CDR3 in amino acids: CASSYSPSREQYV. For the CDR3, the DNA is TGTGCCAGCAGTTACTCCCCCAGTCGGGAGCAGTACGTC.

This chain uses TRBV7-9 with TRBJ2-2, with D possibly TRBD1 on 5 matching bases. Trimming stripped 5 bases from V and 7 bases from J, with 14 bases between. This CDR3 has 14 amino acids. Germline CDR1 and CDR2: SEHNR and FQNEAQ (reference sequence). The CDR3 is CASSIAGLVGELFF. The DNA of the CDR3 is TGTGCCAGCAGCATCGCAGGGTTGGTCGGGGAGCTGTTTTTT.

This clonotype came up a few times. The rearrangement joins TRBV6-5 to TRBJ2-1, with D tentatively TRBD1 (6 bases). Trimming shortened V by 1 base and J by 9 bases, and 10 bases separated the two germline ends. Germline lookup yields CDR1 MNHEY and CDR2 SVGAGI. There are 13 residues in the CDR3. CDR3 nucleotides: TGTGCCAGCAGTTACTACCAGGGGCCTGAGCAGTTCTTC. Its protein is CASSYYQGPEQFF.

This chain links TRBV27 with TRBJ1-3; possibly TRBD1 for D (6 bases). This CDR3 region has 14 residues. V was clipped by 5 bases and J by 0 bases, with 8 bases between them. Germline values: CDR1 MNHEY, CDR2 SMNVEV (reference sequence). The CDR3 coding sequence is TGTGCCAGCAGTCCGACAGGCTCTGGAAACACCATATATTTT. The encoded protein is CASSPTGSGNTIYF.

The rearrangement joins TRBV6-1 to TRBJ1-1, with a possible D match to TRBD1 (5 bases). Germline V gene lookup returns CDR1 MNHNS and CDR2 SASEGT. V dropped 0 bases and J dropped 0 bases, with 11 bases sitting between them. This CDR3 spans 16 amino acids. CDR3 nucleotide sequence: TGTGCCAGCAGTGAAGCTTTACAGGCTATGAACACTGAAGCTTTCTTT. Amino acids: CASSEALQAMNTEAFF.

This clonotype has at least ten counts. The chain uses TRBV7-9 and TRBJ2-3; no reliable D call. Germline V gene data show CDR1 as SEHNR and CDR2 as FQNEAQ (reference sequence). V lost 8 bases and J 2 bases, leaving 11 bases between the germline ends. This CDR3 region has 13 residues. CDR3 sequence reads: CASQVGPTDTQYF. For the CDR3, the DNA is TGTGCCAGCCAAGTGGGTCCCACAGATACGCAGTATTTT.

This clonotype was recorded at least ten times. Here the CDR3 DNA reads TGCGCCAGCAGCTTGCGGGGACTAGCGGCAGTTAGCTCCTACGAGCAGTACTTC. This translates into CASSLRGLAAVSSYEQYF. The chain recombines TRBV5-1 with TRBJ2-7; TRBD2 matches 11 bases. V gave up 1 base and J gave up 0 bases; unmatched junction bases: 9. Germline assignment: CDR1 SGHRS and CDR2 YFSETQ. The CDR3 has 18 residues.

In this sample, this clonotype turned up once. The rearrangement uses TRBV5-5 and TRBJ1-1; D is undetermined. CDR1 and CDR2 from the germline V gene are SGHKS and YYEKEE (reference sequence). This CDR3 is built from 13 residues. The V end was cut by 3 bases, the J end by 4 bases, with 10 bases between. CDR3 protein: CASSWVGGTEAFF. Here the CDR3 DNA reads TGTGCCAGCAGCTGGGTGGGAGGCACTGAAGCTTTCTTT. Looking up the rest from reference TRBV5-5 and TRBJ1-1 gives the full variable domain: DAGVTQSPTHLIKTRGQQVTLRCSPISGHKSVSWYQQVLGQGPQFIFQYYEKEERGRGNFPDRFSARQFPNYSSELNVNALLLGDSALYLCASSWVGGTEAFFGQGTRLTVV.

This clonotype has a handful of counts. This chain connects TRBV14 to TRBJ2-1; 14 nucleotides agree with TRBD2. J was trimmed by 7 bases and V by 1 base; bases with no gene match: 6. The germline V gene encodes CDR1 SGHDN and CDR2 FVKESK. The CDR3 contains 17 residues. CDR3 amino acids: CASSQAPGLAGGNEQFF. CDR3 nucleotides: TGTGCCAGCAGCCAAGCCCCAGGACTAGCGGGGGGTAATGAGCAGTTCTTC.

The CDR3 is CASKGTTLKGTDTQYF. The CDR3 bases are TGTGCCAGCAAAGGGACTACCCTAAAGGGCACAGATACGCAGTATTTT. This chain uses TRBV6-5 with TRBJ2-3, with TRBD2 matching over 7 bases. The V and J ends lost 7 bases and 1 base, in that order; junction bases with no gene match: 11. CDR1 and CDR2 from the germline V gene are MNHEY and SVGAGI. The CDR3 sequence is 16 residues long.

The CDR3 spells CATLGPEVDTQYF. The CDR3 DNA reads as TGTGCCACCCTCGGACCCGAGGTAGATACGCAGTATTTT. The J gene is TRBJ2-3, the V gene TRBV6-6; D not certain. Germline CDR1 is MNHNY and CDR2 is SVGAGI (reference sequence). This CDR3 contains 13 residues. Trimming cost V 10 bases and J 5 bases, with 16 bases left between them.

There are a few counts of this clonotype. The J gene is TRBJ2-3, the V gene TRBV6-5; 7 bases are a match to TRBD1. CDR3 length: 15 residues. J was trimmed by 4 bases and V by 3 bases; bases with no gene match: 7. Germline V gene lookup returns CDR1 MNHEY and CDR2 SVGAGI. The CDR3 is CASSYSGGPPDTQYF. DNA for the CDR3: TGTGCCAGCAGTTATTCAGGGGGTCCCCCAGATACGCAGTATTTT.

The chain links TRBV2 to TRBJ2-3; D ambiguous. The CDR3 extends over 12 amino acids. Germline V gives CDR1 SNHLY, CDR2 FYNNEI. V lost 6 bases to trimming and J lost 2 bases, with 6 bases between them. Here the CDR3 reads CASRGYTDTQYF. CDR3 DNA sequence: TGTGCCAGCAGGGGGTACACAGATACGCAGTATTTT. Based on the CDR3 plus reference TRBV2 and TRBJ2-3, the full variable domain is EPEVTQTPSHQVTQMGQEVILRCVPISNHLYFYWYRQILGQKVEFLVSFYNNEISEKSEIFDDQFSVERPDGSNFTLKIRSTKLEDSAMYFCASRGYTDTQYFGPGTRLTVL.

The sample holds many counts of this clonotype. The chain recombines TRBV6-6 with TRBJ2-3; no definite D call. The length of the CDR3 is 11 residues. The germline V gene encodes CDR1 MNHNY and CDR2 SVGAGI (reference sequence). V was trimmed by 0 bases and J by 5 bases, leaving 0 bases between them. CDR3: CASSYSDTQYF. The CDR3 nucleotides are TGTGCCAGCAGTTACTCAGATACGCAGTATTTT.